This T cell receptor (beta chain) was obtained from a study of blood T cells in healthy people across ages. It was with a sample-barcoded 5' primer and a J-beta primer mix that a second PCR of roughly 7 to 12 cycles was run. Every cDNA molecule carried a tag from a template-switch adaptor bearing 12 random nucleotides. TCRdb recomputed calls from the 5' RACE reads with MiXCR, one row per CDR3 protein. The table includes 1.8 million or so distinct CDR3 sequences, about 39% detected once. Remarks on this clonotype: Its antigen is unknown.

V lost 1 base and J lost 4, with 9 bases in between. Germline loops: CDR1 SGHTA, CDR2 FQGNSA. This CDR3 contains 14 residues. Study-wide results and limits: TCR beta diversity per million T cells fell roughly linearly with age.

V is TRBV7-2 and J is TRBJ2-3, with D possibly called TRBD1 or TRBD2 (6 bases each). Material for sequencing was blood. This receptor was obtained from a human donor in good health. CDR3 coding DNA: TGTGCCAGCAGCTTAGTACGGGGGCCAGATACGCAGTATTTT. Encoded protein: CASSLVRGPDTQYF.